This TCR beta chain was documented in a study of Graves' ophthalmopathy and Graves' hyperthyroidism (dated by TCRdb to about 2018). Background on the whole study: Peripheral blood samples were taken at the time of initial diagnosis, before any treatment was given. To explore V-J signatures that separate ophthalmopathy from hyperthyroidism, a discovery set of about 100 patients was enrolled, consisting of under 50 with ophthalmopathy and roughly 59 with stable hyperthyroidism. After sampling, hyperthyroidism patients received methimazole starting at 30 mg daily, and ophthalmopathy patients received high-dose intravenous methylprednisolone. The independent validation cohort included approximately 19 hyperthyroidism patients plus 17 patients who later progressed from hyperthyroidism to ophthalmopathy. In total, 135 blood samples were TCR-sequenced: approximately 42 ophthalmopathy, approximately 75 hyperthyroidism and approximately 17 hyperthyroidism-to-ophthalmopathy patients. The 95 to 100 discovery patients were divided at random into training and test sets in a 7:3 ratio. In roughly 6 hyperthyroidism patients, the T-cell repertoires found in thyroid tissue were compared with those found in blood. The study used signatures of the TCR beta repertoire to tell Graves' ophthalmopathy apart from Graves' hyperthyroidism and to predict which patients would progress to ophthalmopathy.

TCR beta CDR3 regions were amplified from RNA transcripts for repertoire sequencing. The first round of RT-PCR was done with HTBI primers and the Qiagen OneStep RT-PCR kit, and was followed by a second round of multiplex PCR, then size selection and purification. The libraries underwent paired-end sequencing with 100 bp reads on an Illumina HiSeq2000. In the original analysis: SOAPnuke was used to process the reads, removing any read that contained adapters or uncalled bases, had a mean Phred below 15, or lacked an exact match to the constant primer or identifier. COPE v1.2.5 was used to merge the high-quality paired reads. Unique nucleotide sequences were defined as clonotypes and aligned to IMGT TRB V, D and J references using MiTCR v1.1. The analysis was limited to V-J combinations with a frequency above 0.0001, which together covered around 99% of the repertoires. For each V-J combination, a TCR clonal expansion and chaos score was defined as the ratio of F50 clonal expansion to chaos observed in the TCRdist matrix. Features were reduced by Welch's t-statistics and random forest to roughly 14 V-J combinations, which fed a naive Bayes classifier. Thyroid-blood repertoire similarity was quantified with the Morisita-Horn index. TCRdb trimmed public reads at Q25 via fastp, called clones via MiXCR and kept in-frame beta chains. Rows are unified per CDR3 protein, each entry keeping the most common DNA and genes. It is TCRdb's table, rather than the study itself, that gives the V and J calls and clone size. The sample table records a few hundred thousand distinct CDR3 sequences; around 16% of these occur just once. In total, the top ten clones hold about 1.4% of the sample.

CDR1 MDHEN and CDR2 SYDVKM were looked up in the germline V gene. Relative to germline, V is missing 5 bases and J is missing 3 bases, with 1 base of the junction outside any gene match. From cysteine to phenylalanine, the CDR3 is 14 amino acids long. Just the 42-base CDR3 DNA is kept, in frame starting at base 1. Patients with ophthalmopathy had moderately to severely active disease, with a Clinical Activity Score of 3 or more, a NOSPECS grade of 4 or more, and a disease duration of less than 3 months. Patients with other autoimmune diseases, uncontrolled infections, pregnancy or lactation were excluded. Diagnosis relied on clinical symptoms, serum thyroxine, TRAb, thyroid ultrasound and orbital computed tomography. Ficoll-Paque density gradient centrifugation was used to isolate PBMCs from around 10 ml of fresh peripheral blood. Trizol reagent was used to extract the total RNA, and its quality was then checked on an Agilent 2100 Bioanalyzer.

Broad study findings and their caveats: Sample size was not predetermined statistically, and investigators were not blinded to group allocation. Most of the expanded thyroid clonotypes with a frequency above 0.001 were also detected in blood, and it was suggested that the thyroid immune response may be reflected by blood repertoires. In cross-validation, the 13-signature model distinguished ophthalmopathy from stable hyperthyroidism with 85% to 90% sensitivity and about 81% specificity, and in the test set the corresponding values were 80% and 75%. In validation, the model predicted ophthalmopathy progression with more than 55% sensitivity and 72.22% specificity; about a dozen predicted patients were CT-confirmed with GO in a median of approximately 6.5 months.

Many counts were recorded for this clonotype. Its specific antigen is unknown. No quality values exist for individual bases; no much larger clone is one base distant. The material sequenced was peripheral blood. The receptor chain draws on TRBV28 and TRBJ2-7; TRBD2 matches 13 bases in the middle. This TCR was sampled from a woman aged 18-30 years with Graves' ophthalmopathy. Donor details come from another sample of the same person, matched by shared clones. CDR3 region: CASSGLAGVYEQYF. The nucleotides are TGTGCCAGCAGTGGACTAGCGGGAGTCTACGAGCAGTACTTC.